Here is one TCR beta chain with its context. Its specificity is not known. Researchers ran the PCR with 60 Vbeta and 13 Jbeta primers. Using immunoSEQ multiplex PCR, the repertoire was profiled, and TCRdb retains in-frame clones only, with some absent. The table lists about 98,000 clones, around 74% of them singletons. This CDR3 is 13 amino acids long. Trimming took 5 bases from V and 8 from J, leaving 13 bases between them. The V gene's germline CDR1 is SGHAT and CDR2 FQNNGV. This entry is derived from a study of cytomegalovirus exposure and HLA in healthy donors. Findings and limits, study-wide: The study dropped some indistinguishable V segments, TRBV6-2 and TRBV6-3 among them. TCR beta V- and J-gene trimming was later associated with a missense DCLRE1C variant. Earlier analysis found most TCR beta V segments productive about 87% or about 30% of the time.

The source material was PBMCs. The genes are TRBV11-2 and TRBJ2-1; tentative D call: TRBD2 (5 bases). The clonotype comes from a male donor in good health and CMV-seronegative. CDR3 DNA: TGTGCCAGCAGCCCACGCACTAGTGATGAGCAGTTCTTC. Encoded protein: CASSPRTSDEQFF.